Listed below are T cell receptor beta chains from one sample, sequenced in a study of vaccination effects on CD4 cells after COVID-19. Clones were sequenced by immunoSEQ multiplex PCR, and TCRdb holds only the in-frame ones, with some missing. The sample shows 20,000 to 30,000 clones, roughly 73% of them seen only once. Antigen specificity for these receptors is unknown. The sample in question was CD4+ T cells from PBMCs cultured with HCoV-NL63 spike peptides, obtained after COVID-19 vaccination. The receptors originated from a human donor who received a COVID-19 vaccine. CDR3s include the opening cysteine and the closing phenylalanine or tryptophan. D genes are given only for firm matches. Some rows have no size entry. The others give once, few or many, or a class for an expanded clone.

clone size: -; D gene: -; V gene: TRBV9; J gene: TRBJ1-3; CDR3 protein: CASSVSLLPGIGGDGKNTIYF; CDR3 DNA: TGTGCCAGCAGCGTATCCCTTCTTCCAGGGATTGGCGGGGACGGAAAAAACACCATATATTTT
clone size: -; D gene: -; V gene: TRBV6-2/TRBV6-3; J gene: TRBJ2-1; CDR3 protein: CASSYSRGRQFF; CDR3 DNA: TGTGCCAGCAGTTACTCGAGGGGGAGGCAGTTCTTC
clone size: once; D gene: -; V gene: TRBV9; J gene: TRBJ1-3; CDR3 protein: CASSRGFSSSGNTIYF; CDR3 DNA: TGTGCCAGCAGTCGGGGCTTTTCGAGCTCTGGAAACACCATATATTTT
clone size: -; D gene: TRBD2; V gene: TRBV4-3; J gene: TRBJ2-1; CDR3 protein: CASSQYSGSSYNEQFF; CDR3 DNA: TGCGCCAGCAGCCAGTATAGCGGGAGCTCCTACAATGAGCAGTTCTTC
clone size: -; D gene: -; V gene: TRBV6-6; J gene: TRBJ1-1; CDR3 protein: CASSSYTEAFF; CDR3 DNA: TGTGCCAGCAGTTCTTACACTGAAGCTTTCTTT
clone size: -; D gene: TRBD1; V gene: TRBV9; J gene: TRBJ1-6; CDR3 protein: CASSADRDRGYSPLHF; CDR3 DNA: TGTGCCAGCAGCGCCGACCGGGACAGGGGTTATTCACCCCTCCACTTT
clone size: -; D gene: -; V gene: TRBV19; J gene: TRBJ2-2; CDR3 protein: CASSKGGGDTGELFF; CDR3 DNA: TGTGCCAGTAGTAAAGGAGGGGGGGACACCGGGGAGCTGTTTTTT
clone size: -; D gene: -; V gene: TRBV28; J gene: TRBJ2-3; CDR3 protein: CASRASVESPPLFSTDTQYF; CDR3 DNA: TGTGCCAGCAGAGCCAGCGTAGAATCGCCACCCCTTTTTAGCACAGATACGCAGTATTTT
clone size: once; D gene: -; V gene: TRBV27; J gene: TRBJ2-1; CDR3 protein: CASSLLSQGSEQFF; CDR3 DNA: TGTGCCAGCAGTCTCCTATCCCAGGGGAGTGAGCAGTTCTTC
clone size: -; D gene: TRBD1; V gene: TRBV4-1; J gene: TRBJ2-7; CDR3 protein: CASSQAGTDTYEQYF; CDR3 DNA: TGCGCCAGCAGCCAAGCCGGGACAGACACCTACGAGCAGTACTTC
clone size: few; D gene: -; V gene: TRBV28; J gene: TRBJ1-1; CDR3 protein: CASSLYGANTEAFF; CDR3 DNA: TGTGCCAGCAGTTTATATGGAGCCAACACTGAAGCTTTCTTT
clone size: -; D gene: TRBD1; V gene: TRBV10-3; J gene: TRBJ2-3; CDR3 protein: CAISPPDRGTDTQYF; CDR3 DNA: TGTGCCATCAGTCCCCCGGACAGGGGTACAGATACGCAGTATTTT
clone size: -; D gene: -; V gene: TRBV30; J gene: TRBJ2-5; CDR3 protein: CACSGTMQETQYF; CDR3 DNA: TGTGCCTGTTCAGGGACCATGCAAGAGACCCAGTACTTC
clone size: -; D gene: -; V gene: TRBV6-2/TRBV6-3; J gene: TRBJ2-5; CDR3 protein: CASSYRGTEETQYF; CDR3 DNA: TGTGCCAGCAGTTACCGGGGGACCGAAGAGACCCAGTACTTC
clone size: -; D gene: -; V gene: TRBV4-2; J gene: TRBJ1-5; CDR3 protein: CASSQDEGTQPQHF; CDR3 DNA: TGTGCCAGCAGCCAAGACGAGGGGACACAGCCCCAGCATTTT
clone size: -; D gene: -; V gene: TRBV18; J gene: TRBJ1-2; CDR3 protein: CASSPSDTRGYTF; CDR3 DNA: TGTGCCAGCTCACCCTCGGACACCCGGGGCTACACCTTC
clone size: -; D gene: -; V gene: TRBV19; J gene: TRBJ1-5; CDR3 protein: CASSLASNQPQHF; CDR3 DNA: TGTGCCAGTAGTTTAGCTAGCAATCAGCCCCAGCATTTT
clone size: -; D gene: -; V gene: TRBV11-1; J gene: TRBJ2-2; CDR3 protein: CASSLGTVNTGELFF; CDR3 DNA: TGTGCCAGCAGCCTAGGGACGGTTAACACCGGGGAGCTGTTTTTT
clone size: -; D gene: TRBD2; V gene: TRBV2; J gene: TRBJ2-1; CDR3 protein: CASGEGLWGFF; CDR3 DNA: TGTGCCAGCGGGGAGGGGTTATGGGGGTTCTTC
clone size: -; D gene: TRBD2; V gene: TRBV28; J gene: TRBJ2-3; CDR3 protein: CASSLAGGLTDTQYF; CDR3 DNA: TGTGCCAGCAGTTTGGCGGGGGGGCTTACAGATACGCAGTATTTT
clone size: -; D gene: TRBD1; V gene: TRBV7-9; J gene: TRBJ1-2; CDR3 protein: CASSSTKLARDRFYGYTF; CDR3 DNA: TGTGCCAGCAGCAGCACCAAACTGGCTCGGGACAGGTTCTATGGCTACACCTTC
clone size: -; D gene: -; V gene: TRBV6-4; J gene: TRBJ2-6; CDR3 protein: CASSRLSRPWPLTF; CDR3 DNA: TGTGCCAGCTCCCGACTCTCCCGCCCTTGGCCCCTGACTTTC
clone size: -; D gene: -; V gene: TRBV3-1/TRBV3-2; J gene: TRBJ1-3; CDR3 protein: CASSQGAGGNTIYF; CDR3 DNA: TGTGCCAGCAGCCAAGGTGCAGGCGGAAACACCATATATTTT
clone size: -; D gene: -; V gene: TRBV28; J gene: TRBJ2-2; CDR3 protein: CASRQFGGPKGLLGGELFF; CDR3 DNA: TGTGCCAGCAGACAGTTTGGGGGCCCCAAGGGCCTATTGGGCGGGGAGCTGTTTTTT
clone size: -; D gene: -; V gene: TRBV5-4; J gene: TRBJ1-6; CDR3 protein: CASSLDNSPLHF; CDR3 DNA: TGTGCCAGCAGCTTGGATAATTCACCCCTCCACTTT
clone size: -; D gene: -; V gene: TRBV19; J gene: TRBJ2-1; CDR3 protein: CASSIDRWGLSYNEQFF; CDR3 DNA: TGTGCCAGTAGTATAGATCGGTGGGGACTCTCCTACAATGAGCAGTTCTTC
clone size: few; D gene: -; V gene: TRBV30; J gene: TRBJ1-2; CDR3 protein: CAWSVKGYGGYTF; CDR3 DNA: TGTGCCTGGAGTGTAAAGGGTTACGGTGGCTACACCTTC
clone size: -; D gene: TRBD1; V gene: TRBV7-2; J gene: TRBJ1-3; CDR3 protein: CASSTTGGTAGNTIYF; CDR3 DNA: TGTGCCAGCAGCACGACAGGGGGGACGGCTGGAAACACCATATATTTT
clone size: -; D gene: -; V gene: TRBV30; J gene: TRBJ2-7; CDR3 protein: CAWSGLASLYEQYF; CDR3 DNA: TGTGCCTGGAGCGGGCTAGCCTCCCTCTACGAGCAGTACTTC
clone size: -; D gene: -; V gene: TRBV12-3/TRBV12-4; J gene: TRBJ1-2; CDR3 protein: CASSPDQGAIPLF; CDR3 DNA: TGTGCCAGCAGTCCCGACCAGGGAGCTATTCCTCTGTTC
clone size: -; D gene: -; V gene: TRBV30; J gene: TRBJ1-2; CDR3 protein: CAWSGLRTGYTF; CDR3 DNA: TGTGCCTGGAGTGGCCTAAGGACGGGCTACACCTTC
clone size: few; D gene: TRBD1; V gene: TRBV2; J gene: TRBJ2-1; CDR3 protein: CASSVRQGAGGEQFF; CDR3 DNA: TGTGCCAGCAGTGTACGACAGGGGGCGGGAGGTGAGCAGTTCTTC
clone size: few; D gene: -; V gene: TRBV7-9; J gene: TRBJ1-6; CDR3 protein: CASSPRGSYNSPLHF; CDR3 DNA: TGTGCCAGCAGCCCCAGGGGCTCCTATAATTCACCCCTCCACTTT
clone size: -; D gene: -; V gene: TRBV19; J gene: TRBJ1-2; CDR3 protein: CASSRRDIGLTNYGYTF; CDR3 DNA: TGTGCCAGTAGTCGCCGGGACATAGGTCTGACTAACTATGGCTACACCTTC
clone size: -; D gene: -; V gene: TRBV7-9; J gene: TRBJ1-3; CDR3 protein: CASSLEGRISGNTIYF; CDR3 DNA: TGTGCCAGCAGCTTAGAAGGCAGGATCTCTGGAAACACCATATATTTT
clone size: -; D gene: -; V gene: TRBV5-8; J gene: TRBJ1-1; CDR3 protein: CASSRSFGTEAFF; CDR3 DNA: TGTGCCAGCAGTCGTTCGTTTGGGACTGAAGCTTTCTTT
clone size: medium-sized; D gene: TRBD2; V gene: TRBV7-9; J gene: TRBJ2-1; CDR3 protein: CASSLGGVYNEQFF; CDR3 DNA: TGTGCCAGCAGCTTGGGGGGGGTATACAATGAGCAGTTCTTC
clone size: -; D gene: -; V gene: TRBV19; J gene: TRBJ2-3; CDR3 protein: CATGLGADTQYF; CDR3 DNA: TGTGCCACGGGACTTGGGGCAGATACGCAGTATTTT
clone size: few; D gene: TRBD1; V gene: TRBV11-2; J gene: TRBJ1-1; CDR3 protein: CASSSKTGGRTEAFF; CDR3 DNA: TGTGCCAGCAGCTCTAAGACAGGGGGCCGCACTGAAGCTTTCTTT
clone size: -; D gene: -; V gene: TRBV6-5; J gene: TRBJ2-7; CDR3 protein: CATGRQAGEQYF; CDR3 DNA: TGTGCCACCGGACGACAGGCAGGCGAGCAGTACTTC
clone size: -; D gene: -; V gene: TRBV29-1; J gene: TRBJ1-1; CDR3 protein: CSGGLENTEAFF; CDR3 DNA: TGCAGCGGAGGGTTGGAGAACACTGAAGCTTTCTTT
clone size: few; D gene: TRBD1; V gene: TRBV7-9; J gene: TRBJ1-1; CDR3 protein: CASSFHQVQGAANTEAFF; CDR3 DNA: TGTGCCAGCAGCTTCCACCAGGTCCAGGGGGCGGCGAACACTGAAGCTTTCTTT
clone size: -; D gene: TRBD1; V gene: TRBV7-2; J gene: TRBJ2-5; CDR3 protein: CASRLQGAGAETQYF; CDR3 DNA: TGTGCCAGCAGATTACAGGGGGCAGGGGCAGAGACCCAGTACTTC
clone size: -; D gene: TRBD1; V gene: TRBV4-1; J gene: TRBJ2-1; CDR3 protein: CASSPSDRGFDEQFF; CDR3 DNA: TGCGCCAGCAGCCCCTCTGACAGGGGGTTCGATGAGCAGTTCTTC
clone size: -; D gene: -; V gene: TRBV27; J gene: TRBJ2-1; CDR3 protein: CASSRQTGTGHNEQFF; CDR3 DNA: TGTGCCAGCAGTCGGCAAACCGGGACGGGACACAATGAGCAGTTCTTC
clone size: -; D gene: TRBD2; V gene: TRBV4-1; J gene: TRBJ2-2; CDR3 protein: CASSQYRLAGVAGELFF; CDR3 DNA: TGCGCCAGCAGCCAATATCGACTAGCGGGAGTAGCCGGGGAGCTGTTTTTT
clone size: -; D gene: -; V gene: TRBV30; J gene: TRBJ1-4; CDR3 protein: CACRRRTENEKLFF; CDR3 DNA: TGTGCCTGCCGGCGACGGACAGAAAATGAAAAACTGTTTTTT
clone size: once; D gene: -; V gene: TRBV7-2; J gene: TRBJ1-1; CDR3 protein: CASSLIGSTEAFF; CDR3 DNA: TGTGCCAGCAGCTTGATAGGGAGCACTGAAGCTTTCTTT
clone size: few; D gene: -; V gene: TRBV7-9; J gene: TRBJ1-6; CDR3 protein: CASSLGMAGKTGSPLHF; CDR3 DNA: TGTGCCAGCAGCTTGGGAATGGCAGGGAAAACGGGTTCACCCCTCCACTTT
clone size: -; D gene: TRBD1; V gene: TRBV30; J gene: TRBJ2-6; CDR3 protein: CAWSAWRTGVDSGANVLTF; CDR3 DNA: TGTGCCTGGAGTGCGTGGAGGACAGGGGTGGACTCTGGGGCCAACGTCCTGACTTTC
clone size: few; D gene: TRBD1; V gene: TRBV7-9; J gene: TRBJ1-2; CDR3 protein: CASSLDRRGGYTF; CDR3 DNA: TGTGCCAGCAGCCTGGACAGGCGGGGGGGCTACACCTTC
clone size: -; D gene: -; V gene: TRBV4-1; J gene: TRBJ1-3; CDR3 protein: CASSQTAVTNTIYF; CDR3 DNA: TGCGCCAGCAGCCAAACGGCAGTGACAAACACCATATATTTT
clone size: -; D gene: TRBD1; V gene: TRBV24-1; J gene: TRBJ2-5; CDR3 protein: CATSDSPSFTGEETQYF; CDR3 DNA: TGTGCCACCAGTGATTCCCCTAGCTTCACAGGGGAAGAGACCCAGTACTTC
clone size: -; D gene: TRBD2; V gene: TRBV19; J gene: TRBJ2-7; CDR3 protein: CASRTSGTYEQYF; CDR3 DNA: TGTGCCAGTCGGACTAGCGGGACCTACGAGCAGTACTTC
clone size: -; D gene: -; V gene: TRBV18; J gene: TRBJ2-7; CDR3 protein: CASSALGFSSYEQYF; CDR3 DNA: TGTGCCAGCTCAGCACTTGGGTTTAGCTCCTACGAGCAGTACTTC